This T cell receptor (beta chain) appears in the sequencing data of a study of long-term antiretroviral therapy in people with HIV. Study background: First collections came about a decade before the 2015 immediate-ART recommendation. Study results and limitations: Within the repertoire, clones expanded before ART were dominant at all time points.

Sequencing used immunoSEQ v3.0 at survey level. Sequenced by immunoSEQ multiplex PCR; TCRdb stores in-frame clones only, minus some. The repertoire has about 24,000 clones, roughly 89% of them found once; the top ten carry roughly 8.9%. Germline CDR1 SGHTA, CDR2 FQGNSA. J was trimmed by 7 bases and V by 5 bases; bases with no gene match: 8. The CDR3 sequence is 15 residues long. This clone showed up just once. Its cognate antigen is unknown. This chain uses TRBV7-2 with TRBJ2-2; 9 bases match TRBD1. The source material was unsorted PBMCs, sampled 1.8 years before starting antiretroviral therapy. This TCR was recovered from a man between 45 and 60 years old with HIV. CDR3 DNA: TGTGCCAGCAGCCAGTACAGGGGGCAGGGCGGGGAGCTGTTTTTT. This gives the protein CASSQYRGQGGELFF.